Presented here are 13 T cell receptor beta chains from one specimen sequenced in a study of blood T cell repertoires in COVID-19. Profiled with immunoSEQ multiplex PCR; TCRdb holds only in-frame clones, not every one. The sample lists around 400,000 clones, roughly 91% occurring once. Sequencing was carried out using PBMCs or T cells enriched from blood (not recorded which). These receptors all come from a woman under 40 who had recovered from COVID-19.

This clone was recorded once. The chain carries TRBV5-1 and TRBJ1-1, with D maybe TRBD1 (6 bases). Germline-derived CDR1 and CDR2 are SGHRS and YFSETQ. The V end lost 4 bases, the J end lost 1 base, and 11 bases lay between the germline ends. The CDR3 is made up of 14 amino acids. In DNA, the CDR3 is TGCGCCAGCAGCCCGAACAGGGCGAACACTGAAGCTTTCTTT. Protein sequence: CASSPNRANTEAFF.

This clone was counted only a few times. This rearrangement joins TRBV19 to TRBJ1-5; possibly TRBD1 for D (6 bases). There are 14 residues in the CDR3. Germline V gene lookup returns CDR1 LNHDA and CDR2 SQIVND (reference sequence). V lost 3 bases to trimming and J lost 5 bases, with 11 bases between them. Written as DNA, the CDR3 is TGTGCCAGTAGTATCCGCAGGGGTGATCAGCCCCAGCATTTT. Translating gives CASSIRRGDQPQHF.

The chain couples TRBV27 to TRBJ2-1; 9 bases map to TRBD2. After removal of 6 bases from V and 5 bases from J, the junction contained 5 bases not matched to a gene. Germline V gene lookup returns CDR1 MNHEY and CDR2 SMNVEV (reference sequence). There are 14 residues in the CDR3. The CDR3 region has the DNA TGTGCCAGCAGGACTAGCGGAGCAAACAATGAGCAGTTCTTC. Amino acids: CASRTSGANNEQFF.

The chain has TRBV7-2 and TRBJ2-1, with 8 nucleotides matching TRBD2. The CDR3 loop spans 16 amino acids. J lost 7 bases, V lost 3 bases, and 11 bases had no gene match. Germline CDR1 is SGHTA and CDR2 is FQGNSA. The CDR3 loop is CASSLRREAGFNEQFF. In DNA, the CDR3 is TGTGCCAGCAGCTTGAGGCGGGAGGCCGGTTTTAATGAGCAGTTCTTC.

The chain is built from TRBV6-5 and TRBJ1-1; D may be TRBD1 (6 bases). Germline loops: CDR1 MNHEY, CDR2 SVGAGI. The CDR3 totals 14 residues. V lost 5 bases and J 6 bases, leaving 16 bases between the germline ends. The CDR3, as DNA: TGTGCCAGCAGTCCGTGGGTTCAGGGGTCTGAAGCTTTCTTT. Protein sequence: CASSPWVQGSEAFF.

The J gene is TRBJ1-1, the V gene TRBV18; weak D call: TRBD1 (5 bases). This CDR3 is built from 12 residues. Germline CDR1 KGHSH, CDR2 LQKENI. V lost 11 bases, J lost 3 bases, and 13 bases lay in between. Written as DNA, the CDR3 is TGTGCCGGAGGGGTTCTTGACACTGAAGCTTTCTTT. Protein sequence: CAGGVLDTEAFF.

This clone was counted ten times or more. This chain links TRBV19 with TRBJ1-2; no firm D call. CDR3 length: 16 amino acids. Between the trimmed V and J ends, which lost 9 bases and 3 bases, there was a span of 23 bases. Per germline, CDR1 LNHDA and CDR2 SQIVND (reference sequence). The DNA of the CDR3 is TGTGCCAGCGTTCCCGGTCCTGGGAGGAAAGACTATGGCTACACCTTC. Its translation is CASVPGPGRKDYGYTF.

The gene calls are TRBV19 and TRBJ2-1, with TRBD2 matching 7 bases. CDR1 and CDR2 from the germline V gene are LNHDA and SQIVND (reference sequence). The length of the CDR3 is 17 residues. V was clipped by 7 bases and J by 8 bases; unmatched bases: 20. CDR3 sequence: CASKPGLPLGPPYEQFF. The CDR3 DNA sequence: TGTGCCAGTAAACCGGGACTACCCTTGGGCCCCCCTTATGAGCAGTTCTTC.

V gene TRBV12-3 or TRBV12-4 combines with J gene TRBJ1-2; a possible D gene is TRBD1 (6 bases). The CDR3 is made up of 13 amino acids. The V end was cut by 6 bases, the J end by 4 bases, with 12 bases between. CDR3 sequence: CASSRDIVYGYTF. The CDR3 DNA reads TGTGCCAGCAGCCGGGACATAGTCTATGGCTACACCTTC.

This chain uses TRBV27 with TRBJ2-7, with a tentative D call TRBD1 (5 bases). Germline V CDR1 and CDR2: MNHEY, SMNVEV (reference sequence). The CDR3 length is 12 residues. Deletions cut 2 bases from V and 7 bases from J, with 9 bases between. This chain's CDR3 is CASSLTPGEQYF. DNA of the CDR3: TGTGCCAGCAGTTTAACACCAGGGGAGCAGTACTTC.

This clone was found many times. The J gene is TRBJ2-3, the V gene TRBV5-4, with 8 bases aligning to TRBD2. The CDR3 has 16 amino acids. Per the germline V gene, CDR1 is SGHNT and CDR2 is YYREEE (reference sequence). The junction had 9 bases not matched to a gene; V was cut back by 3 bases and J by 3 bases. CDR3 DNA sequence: TGTGCCAGCAGCTCCTTCGCGGGAGGTGGGACAGATACGCAGTATTTT. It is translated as CASSSFAGGGTDTQYF.

The CDR3 spells CASTMQGGEQPQHF. DNA for the CDR3: TGTGCCAGTACCATGCAGGGGGGTGAACAGCCCCAGCATTTT. The chain uses TRBV19 and TRBJ1-5; TRBD1 matches 7 bases. Trimming cost V 7 bases and J 7 bases; bases outside gene matches: 10. This CDR3 is 14 amino acids long. CDR1 is LNHDA, CDR2 SQIVND, per germline (reference sequence).

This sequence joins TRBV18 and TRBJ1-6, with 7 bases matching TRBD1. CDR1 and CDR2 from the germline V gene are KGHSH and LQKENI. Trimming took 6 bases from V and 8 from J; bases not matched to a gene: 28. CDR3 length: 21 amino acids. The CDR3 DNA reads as TGTGCCAGCTCTCACCGACCTCTGACAGGGTCTTTTGGTTATGAGGATTCACCCCTCCACTTT. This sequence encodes CASSHRPLTGSFGYEDSPLHF.